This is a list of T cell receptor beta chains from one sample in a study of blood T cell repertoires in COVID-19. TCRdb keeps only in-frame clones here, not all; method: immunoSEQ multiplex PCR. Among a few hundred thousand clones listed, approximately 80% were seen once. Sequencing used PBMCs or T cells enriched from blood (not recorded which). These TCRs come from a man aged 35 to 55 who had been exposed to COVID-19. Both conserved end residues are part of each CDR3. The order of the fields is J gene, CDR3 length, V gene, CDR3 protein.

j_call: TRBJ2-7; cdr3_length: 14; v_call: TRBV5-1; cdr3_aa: CASSFGLAIYEQYF
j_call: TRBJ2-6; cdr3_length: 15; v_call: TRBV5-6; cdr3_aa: CASSSGFAGANVLTF
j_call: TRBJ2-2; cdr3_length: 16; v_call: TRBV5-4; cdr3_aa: CASSSTLAGVNGELFF
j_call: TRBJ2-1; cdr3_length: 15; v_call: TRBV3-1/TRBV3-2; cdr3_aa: CASSPTGSSYNEQFF
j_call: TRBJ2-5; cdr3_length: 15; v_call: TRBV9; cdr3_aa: CASRSGTSPTETQYF
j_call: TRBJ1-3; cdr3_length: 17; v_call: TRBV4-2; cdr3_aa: CASSQDLRGPGGNTIYF
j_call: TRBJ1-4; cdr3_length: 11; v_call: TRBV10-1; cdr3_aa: CRGPTNEKLFF
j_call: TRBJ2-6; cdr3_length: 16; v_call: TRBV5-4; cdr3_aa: CASRRDPNSGANVLTF
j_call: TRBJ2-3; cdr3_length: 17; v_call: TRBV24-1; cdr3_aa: CATSDFWLAGGQDTQYF
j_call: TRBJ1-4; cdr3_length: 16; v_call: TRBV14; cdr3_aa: CASSQAFGETNEKLFF
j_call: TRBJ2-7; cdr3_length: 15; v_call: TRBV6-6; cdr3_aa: CASSLTSGTSYEQYF
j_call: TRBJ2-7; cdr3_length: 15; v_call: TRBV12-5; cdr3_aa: CASGLSLAVPYEQYF
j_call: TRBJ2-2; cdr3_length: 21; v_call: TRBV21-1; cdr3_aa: CASSNMVHRQPSGRARGELFF
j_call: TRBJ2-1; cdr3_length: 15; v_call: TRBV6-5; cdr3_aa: CASKDSGNSYNEQFF
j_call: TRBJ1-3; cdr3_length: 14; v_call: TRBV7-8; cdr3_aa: CASSLRTVGNTIYF
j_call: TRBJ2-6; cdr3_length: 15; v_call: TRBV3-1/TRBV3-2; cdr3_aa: CASSHRLSGANVLTF
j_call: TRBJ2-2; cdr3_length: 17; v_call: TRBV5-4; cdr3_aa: CASSGAQSGRNTGELFF
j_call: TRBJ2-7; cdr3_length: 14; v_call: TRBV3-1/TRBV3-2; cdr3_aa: CASSQVLAGGEQYF
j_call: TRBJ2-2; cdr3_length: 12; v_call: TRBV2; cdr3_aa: CAYGTSIGELFF
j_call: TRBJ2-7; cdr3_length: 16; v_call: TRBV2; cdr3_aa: CASSPFWTSGSYEQYF
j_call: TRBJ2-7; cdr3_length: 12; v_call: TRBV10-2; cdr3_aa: CASLGAPYEQYF
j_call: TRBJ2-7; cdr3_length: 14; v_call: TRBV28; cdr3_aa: CASSTSGGNYEQYF
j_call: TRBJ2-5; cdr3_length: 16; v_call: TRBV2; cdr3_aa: CASSPGLAGGLETQYF
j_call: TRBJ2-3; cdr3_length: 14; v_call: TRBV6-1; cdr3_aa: CASSEGGGTDTQYF
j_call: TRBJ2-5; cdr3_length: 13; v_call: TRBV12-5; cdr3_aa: CASGLVQGETQYF
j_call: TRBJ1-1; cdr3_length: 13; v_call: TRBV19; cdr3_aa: CASSIGGGREAFF
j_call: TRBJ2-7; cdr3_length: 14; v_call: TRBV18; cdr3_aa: CASSSTGGSYEQYF
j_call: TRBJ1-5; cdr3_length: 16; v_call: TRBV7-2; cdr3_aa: CASSWGPFVSNQPQHF
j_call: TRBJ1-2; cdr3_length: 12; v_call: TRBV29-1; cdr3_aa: CSVEGLGYGYTF
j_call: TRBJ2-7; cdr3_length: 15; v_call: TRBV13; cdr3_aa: CASSSKREGRWEQYF
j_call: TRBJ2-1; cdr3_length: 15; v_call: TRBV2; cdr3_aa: CASSDWRNSPNEQFF
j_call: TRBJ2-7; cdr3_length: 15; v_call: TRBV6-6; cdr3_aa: CASRGGLAGDYEQYF
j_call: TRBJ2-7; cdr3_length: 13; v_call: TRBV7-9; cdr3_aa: CASSPGVAYEQYF
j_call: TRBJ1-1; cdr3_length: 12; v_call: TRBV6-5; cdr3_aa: CASSSTGREAFF
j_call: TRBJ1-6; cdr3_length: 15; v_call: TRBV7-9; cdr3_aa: CASSLGQGANSPLHF
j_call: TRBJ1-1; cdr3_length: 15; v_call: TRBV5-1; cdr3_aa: CASSSRDRPHTEAFF
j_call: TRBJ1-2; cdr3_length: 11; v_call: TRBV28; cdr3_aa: CASTANYGYTF
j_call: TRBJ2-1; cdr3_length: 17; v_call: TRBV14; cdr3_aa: CASSHLASPPSYNEQFF
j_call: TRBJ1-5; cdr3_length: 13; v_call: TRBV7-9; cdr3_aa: CASSPSDRSPQHF
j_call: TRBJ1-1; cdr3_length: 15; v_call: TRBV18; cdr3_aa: CASSQRTGLNTEAFF
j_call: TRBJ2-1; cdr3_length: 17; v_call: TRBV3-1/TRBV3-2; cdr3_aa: CASSQDRSGRGSNEQFF
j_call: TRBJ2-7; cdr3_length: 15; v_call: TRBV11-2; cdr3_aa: CASSFLLADAYEQYF